This T cell receptor (beta chain) was identified in a study of response to subunit inactivated influenza vaccine. General study points: Authors suggested few new T cells are recruited by each seasonal influenza vaccination.

Germline V CDR1 and CDR2: LGHNA, YNFKEQ. The germline V and J ends were trimmed by 1 base and 4 bases, with 14 bases remaining between them. CDR3 length: 16 residues. This clonotype has more than one count but fewer than ten. Its antigen remains unknown. TCRdb independently ran MiXCR on the RT-PCR reads; one entry per CDR3 protein. The sample contains 650,000 or so distinct CDR3 sequences, around 13% of which appear only once. The J gene is TRBJ1-3, the V gene TRBV4-2; D possibly corresponds to TRBD1 (5 bases). The origin of this receptor is a man aged 45 to 65 who received an inactivated influenza vaccine. This specimen was PBMCs from blood, taken about 14 days before vaccination. DNA of the CDR3: TGTGCCAGCAGCCAAGCTCGACGTGGGGACGGAAACACCATATATTTT. Amino acid sequence: CASSQARRGDGNTIYF.